The source of this T cell receptor beta chain is a study of blood T cells in healthy people across ages. Study results and limitations: It was the long-lived donors that had more naive CD4+ cells and higher diversity than aged donors.

A second PCR, run for roughly 7 to 12 cycles, used a sample-barcoded 5' primer plus a J-beta primer mix. Any given sample supplied a minimum of 2.5 million CDR3-containing paired-end reads. Each CDR3 protein is one row after TCRdb ran MiXCR on the 5' RACE reads. The sample shows just over 800,000 distinct CDR3 sequences, about 59% of them seen only once. CDR3 length: 17 residues. From germline, CDR1 is ENHRY and CDR2 SYGVKD. Total RNA amounts of at least 6 micrograms were extracted per sample. About this clonotype: Its target is not known. One end of the junction is discordant with germline, which a read error may explain.

The rearrangement joins TRBV10-3 to TRBJ2-5, with a weak D call TRBD1 (6 bases). This clonotype was obtained from a man aged 25-40 years in good health. Sequenced sample: blood. This CDR3 reads CAISEADRRGFQETQYF. The CDR3 DNA follows: TGTGCTATCAGTGAGGCGGACAGAAGAGGGTTCCAAGAGACCCAGTACTTC.